This is a list of T cell receptor beta chains from one sample in a study of blood T cell repertoires in COVID-19. This table comes from immunoSEQ multiplex PCR, and its TCRdb copy is limited to in-frame clones, with some not included. The sample carries tens of thousands of clones, 91% recorded once. The sample comprised peripheral blood. The receptors shown here come from a human donor in a cohort sampled during active COVID-19. Both conserved end residues are part of each CDR3. The D gene is left open where the match is weak. Where a row states a size, it is once, few, many or the class of an expanded clone; other rows omit it.

j_call clone_size v_call d_call cdr3_aa cdr3_nt
TRBJ2-7 once TRBV6-5 - CASRARGIPYEQYF TGTGCCAGCAGAGCGAGGGGGATTCCCTACGAGCAGTACTTC
TRBJ1-2 - TRBV4-1 - CASSQVEGGNYGYTF TGCGCCAGCAGCCAGGTGGAGGGAGGAAACTATGGCTACACCTTC
TRBJ2-7 - TRBV4-3 - CASSQDSSSYEQYF TGCGCCAGCAGCCAAGATTCTAGCTCCTACGAGCAGTACTTC
TRBJ2-7 - TRBV7-2 TRBD1 CASSPRQGGEQYF TGTGCCAGCAGCCCCCGACAGGGGGGGGAGCAGTACTTC
TRBJ2-7 - TRBV27 - CASSSGEIYEQYF TGTGCCAGCAGTTCGGGTGAAATCTACGAGCAGTACTTC
TRBJ2-7 - TRBV6-1 TRBD1 CASSESLSGTGSSYEQYF TGTGCCAGCAGTGAAAGCTTGTCCGGGACAGGGAGTTCCTACGAGCAGTACTTC
TRBJ1-3 once TRBV28 - CASSLHGTGNTIYF TGTGCCAGCAGCTTACACGGGACTGGAAACACCATATATTTT
TRBJ1-2 - TRBV27 TRBD1 CASSRGQGLPGYTF TGTGCCAGCAGTCGCGGACAGGGCCTCCCCGGCTACACCTTC
TRBJ2-7 - TRBV10-3 - CAISDRGGNEQYF TGTGCCATCAGTGACAGGGGAGGGAACGAGCAGTACTTC
TRBJ2-7 - TRBV1 - CTSSRGRQGGAYEQYF TGCACCAGCAGCCGAGGTCGACAGGGGGGGGCCTACGAGCAGTACTTC
TRBJ2-6 - TRBV5-1 TRBD2 CASSLSGTSGANVLTF TGCGCCAGCAGCCTAAGCGGGACCTCTGGGGCCAACGTCCTGACTTTC
TRBJ2-7 - TRBV7-2 - CASSTESTGSYEQYF TGTGCCAGCAGTACTGAGTCGACGGGATCCTACGAGCAGTACTTC
TRBJ1-3 once TRBV4-1 - CASSRANPRGSGNTIYF TGCGCCAGCAGCCGAGCCAACCCTAGGGGTTCTGGAAACACCATATATTTT
TRBJ1-2 - TRBV30 TRBD1 CAWSRLSGQGAEGYTF TGTGCCTGGAGTAGGCTCTCGGGACAGGGGGCGGAGGGCTACACCTTC
TRBJ2-7 - TRBV4-3 - CASSQAITGLGEQYF TGCGCCAGCAGCCAAGCCATCACAGGGTTGGGGGAGCAGTACTTC
TRBJ1-2 - TRBV29-1 - CSGTGIPDGYTF TGCAGCGGGACCGGGATACCGGATGGCTACACCTTC
TRBJ2-7 - TRBV29-1 - CSVVKTGIEQYF TGCAGCGTCGTCAAAACAGGGATTGAGCAGTACTTC
TRBJ1-2 - TRBV5-6 TRBD1 CASSLGQGAGYGYTF TGTGCCAGCAGCTTGGGACAGGGGGCGGGTTATGGCTACACCTTC
TRBJ1-1 - TRBV5-3 - CARSRNATGHNTEAFF TGTGCCAGAAGCCGAAACGCTACAGGACATAACACTGAAGCTTTCTTT
TRBJ2-7 - TRBV30 - CAWSLQASSNEQYF TGTGCCTGGAGTCTCCAAGCAAGTAGCAACGAGCAGTACTTC
TRBJ2-5 - TRBV7-2 TRBD2 CASSLRLVAGGSETQYF TGTGCCAGCAGCTTAAGATTAGTAGCGGGGGGTTCAGAGACCCAGTACTTC
TRBJ1-5 once TRBV27 - CASRRGQGGFYQPQHF TGTGCCAGCCGGCGAGGCCAAGGAGGTTTTTATCAGCCCCAGCATTTT
TRBJ2-6 - TRBV11-2 - CASSYAGLTHLSGANVLTF TGTGCCAGCAGCTACGCGGGACTCACTCATCTGTCTGGGGCCAACGTCCTGACTTTC
TRBJ2-7 once TRBV19 TRBD2 CASSPGRASYEQYF TGTGCCAGCTCACCCGGGAGGGCTTCCTACGAGCAGTACTTC
TRBJ2-5 once TRBV2 TRBD2 CASIGLAARETQYF TGTGCCAGCATCGGACTAGCGGCCCGAGAGACCCAGTACTTC
TRBJ1-2 - TRBV27 TRBD1 CASSGTGGPLDGYTF TGTGCCAGCAGTGGGACAGGGGGCCCCCTGGATGGCTACACCTTC